A single sample gave rise to the 27 T cell receptor beta chains below, sequenced in a study of shared clonotypes between healthy human individuals. The repertoire was sequenced with immunoSEQ multiplex PCR; TCRdb's copy has only in-frame clones and lacks some. The table includes 1,500,000 or so clones, roughly 97% detected once. The sample consisted of naive CD4+ T cells sorted from blood. The subset is: CD45RA+ positively selected. These receptors came from a man aged 30 to 45 in good health.

The chain couples TRBV27 to TRBJ2-2, with TRBD1 as a possible D gene (7 bases). Germline-derived CDR1 and CDR2 are MNHEY and SMNVEV (reference sequence). Trimming took 5 bases from V and 3 from J, leaving 13 bases between them. This CDR3 contains 15 residues. CDR3 sequence: CASSPPGGYTGELFF. The CDR3 DNA follows: TGTGCCAGCAGTCCCCCAGGGGGGTACACCGGGGAGCTGTTTTTT.

The genes are TRBV7-9 and TRBJ1-5; tentatively, D is TRBD1 (5 bases). The CDR3 loop spans 16 amino acids. V lost 5 bases, J lost 1 base, and 15 bases lay in between. CDR1 is SEHNR, CDR2 FQNEAQ, per germline (reference sequence). The CDR3, as DNA: TGTGCCAGCAGCCGGGACGGAGGGTTGAGCAATCAGCCCCAGCATTTT. This translates into CASSRDGGLSNQPQHF.

The chain carries TRBV5-1 and TRBJ1-3; 10 bases fit TRBD1. The germline V gene has CDR1 SGHRS and CDR2 YFSETQ. The CDR3 loop spans 17 amino acids. V shed 3 bases, J shed 2 bases, and the junction held 8 bases outside the gene matches. The DNA of the CDR3 is TGCGCCAGCAGCTCATCCTCCGGGACAGGGGCTGGAAACACCATATATTTT. It yields the protein CASSSSSGTGAGNTIYF.

This chain joins TRBV28 and TRBJ1-5; D may be TRBD1 (5 bases). Germline CDR1 is MDHEN and CDR2 is SYDVKM. The CDR3 has 16 residues. V gave up 7 bases and J gave up 3 bases, with 19 bases separating them. In nucleotides, the CDR3 is TGTGCCAGCACCTTGGGGCCAGCCTTCTACAATCAGCCCCAGCATTTT. Its translation is CASTLGPAFYNQPQHF.

The chain has TRBV6-7 and TRBJ2-5; 9 positions match TRBD2. TRBV6-7 qualifies as an ORF whose function is uncertain. CDR3 length equals 19 residues. Trimming removed 3 bases from V and 5 bases from J; junction bases left unmatched: 19. The CDR3 region is CASSYPGGSGSRVGETQYF. CDR3 DNA sequence: TGTGCCAGCAGTTATCCGGGTGGTAGCGGGAGTAGGGTAGGGGAGACCCAGTACTTC.

This chain connects TRBV6-1 to TRBJ1-2; D is unresolved. Germline CDR1 is MNHNS and CDR2 is SASEGT. The CDR3 has 16 residues. V was trimmed by 2 bases and J by 0 bases, leaving 13 bases between them. DNA for the CDR3: TGTGCCAGCAGTGAAATAGTGGGAATCCCTAACTATGGCTACACCTTC. Amino acid sequence: CASSEIVGIPNYGYTF.

The CDR3 region is CASSYWGQGPYEQYF. The CDR3 bases are TGTGCCAGCAGTTATTGGGGACAGGGTCCCTACGAGCAGTACTTC. This sequence joins TRBV6-5 and TRBJ2-7; TRBD1 aligns across 9 bases. The CDR3 is 15 residues long. The V and J ends lost 3 bases and 2 bases, in that order; junction bases with no gene match: 5. Germline V gives CDR1 MNHEY, CDR2 SVGAGI.

The genes are TRBV7-9 and TRBJ2-7; the match to TRBD1 covers 8 bases. The germline V gene has CDR1 SEHNR and CDR2 FQNEAQ (reference sequence). V dropped 3 bases and J dropped 3; count of bases not matched to a gene: 13. This CDR3 is built from 17 residues. CDR3 coding DNA: TGTGCCAGCAGCTTTTATTTGTTTGGACAGGGCATCTACGAGCAGTACTTC. Amino acids: CASSFYLFGQGIYEQYF.

This chain uses TRBV7-9 with TRBJ2-1, with 7 bases fitting TRBD2. From germline, CDR1 is SEHNR and CDR2 FQNEAQ (reference sequence). V trimming: 1 base; J trimming: 4 bases; junction bases outside the gene matches: 4. CDR3 length equals 15 residues. In DNA, the CDR3 is TGTGCCAGCAGCTTAGGGGAGGGACCGTACAATGAGCAGTTCTTC. Its translation is CASSLGEGPYNEQFF. Full variable domain (remainder filled in from reference TRBV7-9 and TRBJ2-1): DTGVSQNPRHKITKRGQNVTFRCDPISEHNRLYWYRQTLGQGPEFLTYFQNEAQLEKSRLLSDRFSAERPKGSFSTLEIQRTEQGDSAMYLCASSLGEGPYNEQFFGPGTRLTVL.

The V call is TRBV29-1, the J call TRBJ2-1; 11 bases line up with TRBD2. In germline, CDR1 is SQVTM, CDR2 ANQGSEA. This CDR3 comprises 17 residues. The V segment lost 4 bases and the J segment 4 bases; nucleotides outside the gene matches: 12. Here the CDR3 reads CSVGVVAGGPRYNEQFF. CDR3 sequence (DNA): TGCAGCGTTGGAGTCGTAGCGGGAGGGCCGAGATACAATGAGCAGTTCTTC.

The chain couples TRBV29-1 to TRBJ2-1, with TRBD2 matching over 8 bases. CDR3 length equals 15 residues. The junction had 12 bases not matched to a gene; V was cut back by 7 bases and J by 4 bases. CDR1 is SQVTM and CDR2 is ANQGSEA in the germline V gene. The CDR3 sequence is CSAPQRSGAYNEQFF. The CDR3 nucleotides read TGCAGCGCACCCCAACGTAGCGGGGCTTACAATGAGCAGTTCTTC.

The chain is built from TRBV5-1 and TRBJ2-3; TRBD2 agrees at 13 bases. From germline, CDR1 is SGHRS and CDR2 YFSETQ. With 1 base clipped from V and 2 bases from J, the junction kept 7 bases outside the gene matches. The CDR3 length is 18 residues. The CDR3 DNA reads TGCGCCAGCAGCTTGATTAGACTAGCGGGAGGAATCACAGATACGCAGTATTTT. It is translated as CASSLIRLAGGITDTQYF.

This chain joins TRBV11-2 and TRBJ1-3; no firm D call. V lost 3 bases to trimming and J lost 8 bases, with 5 bases between them. The CDR3 is made up of 11 amino acids. Germline V lookup: CDR1 SGHAT, CDR2 FQNNGV. The CDR3 nucleotides are TGTGCCAGCAGCTTTAGGGACACCATATATTTT. This encodes CASSFRDTIYF.

This chain joins TRBV5-6 and TRBJ2-2; D gene ambiguous. V lost 3 bases and J lost 5, with 17 bases in between. The CDR3 is 16 residues long. CDR1 SGHDT and CDR2 YYEEEE come from the germline V gene. The CDR3 DNA reads TGTGCCAGCAGCTACTTAGGTACAGAGCAGACCGGGGAGCTGTTTTTT. It encodes CASSYLGTEQTGELFF.

J is TRBJ2-7 and V is TRBV7-9, with no clear D. Germline V gene data show CDR1 as SEHNR and CDR2 as FQNEAQ (reference sequence). The CDR3 contains 13 residues. V lost 5 bases to trimming and J lost 3 bases, with 11 bases between them. The CDR3, as DNA: TGTGCCAGCAGCCGTCCCCCAGGCTACGAGCAGTACTTC. Amino acids: CASSRPPGYEQYF.

V is TRBV28 and J is TRBJ2-5; D possibly corresponds to TRBD1 (6 bases). The germline V and J ends were trimmed by 6 bases and 3 bases, with 8 bases remaining between them. This CDR3 contains 12 residues. From germline, CDR1 is MDHEN and CDR2 SYDVKM. The DNA of the CDR3 is TGTGCCAGCAGCCCAGGGGAAGAGACCCAGTACTTC. It specifies CASSPGEETQYF.

The V and J genes are TRBV18 and TRBJ1-5; weak D call: TRBD1 (6 bases). The V gene lost 8 bases and the J gene lost 4 bases, with 15 bases spanning the gap. This CDR3 is 14 amino acids long. Germline values: CDR1 KGHSH, CDR2 LQKENI. Here the CDR3 DNA reads TGTGCCAGCGCGATGGGGGCAGGGAATCAGCCCCAGCATTTT. This codes for CASAMGAGNQPQHF.

The chain uses TRBV10-1 and TRBJ2-7, with 9 bases aligning to TRBD2. With 5 bases clipped from V and 3 bases from J, the junction kept 5 bases outside the gene matches. This CDR3 is built from 14 residues. Per the germline V gene, CDR1 is WNHNN and CDR2 is SYGVQD (reference sequence). For the CDR3, the DNA is TGCGCCAGCAGTCCCGGGACTAGCATCTACGAGCAGTACTTC. This sequence encodes CASSPGTSIYEQYF.

The gene calls are TRBV29-1 and TRBJ2-2, with D perhaps TRBD1 or TRBD2 (5 bases each). Deletions cut 7 bases from V and 4 bases from J, with 16 bases between. Per the germline V gene, CDR1 is SQVTM and CDR2 is ANQGSEA. The CDR3 contains 14 residues. CDR3 sequence (DNA): TGCAGCGGGGGGAGAGGGGTCAGCACCGGGGAGCTGTTTTTT. Protein: CSGGRGVSTGELFF.

The chain carries TRBV10-2 and TRBJ2-7; possibly TRBD2 for D (6 bases). The V gene's germline CDR1 is WSHSY and CDR2 SAAADI. There are 15 residues in the CDR3. Trimming shortened V by 6 bases and J by 0 bases, and 15 bases separated the two germline ends. The CDR3 spells CASRGGSGSSYEQYF. DNA for the CDR3: TGCGCCAGCAGGGGCGGTAGCGGCAGCTCCTACGAGCAGTACTTC.

This chain joins TRBV28 and TRBJ2-7; the D gene is possibly TRBD1 (6 bases). CDR3 length equals 14 residues. CDR1 and CDR2 (germline): MDHEN, SYDVKM. The V end was cut by 6 bases, the J end by 2 bases, with 14 bases between. CDR3 in DNA: TGTGCCAGCAGCGCCGCCGGGACAACCTACGAGCAGTACTTC. It translates to CASSAAGTTYEQYF. The variable domain in full, with the rest retrieved from reference TRBV28 and TRBJ2-7, is DVKVTQSSRYLVKRTGEKVFLECVQDMDHENMFWYRQDPGLGLRLIYFSYDVKMKEKGDIPEGYSVSREKKERFSLILESASTNQTSMYLCASSAAGTTYEQYFGPGTRLTVT.

This rearrangement joins TRBV18 to TRBJ1-1; 10 bases align to TRBD1. CDR1 and CDR2 (germline): KGHSH, LQKENI. V dropped 5 bases and J dropped 1; count of bases not matched to a gene: 4. The CDR3 has 15 residues. The CDR3 reads CASSMRTGGNTEAFF. The CDR3 bases are TGTGCCAGCTCAATGAGGACAGGGGGGAACACTGAAGCTTTCTTT.

This chain links TRBV5-4 with TRBJ1-1, with D unclear. The CDR3 consists of 14 residues. V shed 2 bases and J shed 6 bases, with 14 bases lying between them. From germline, CDR1 is SGHNT and CDR2 YYREEE (reference sequence). CDR3 loop: CASSFGTDWAEAFF. In DNA form, the CDR3 reads TGTGCCAGCAGCTTTGGTACTGACTGGGCTGAAGCTTTCTTT.

V usage is TRBV6-1 and J usage is TRBJ2-7; 12 bases are a match to TRBD2. CDR3 size: 15 residues. The V gene end was trimmed by 0 bases and the J gene end by 6 bases; junction bases not matched to a gene: 3. Germline CDR1 and CDR2: MNHNS and SASEGT. The CDR3 reads CASSEARLAGAEQYF. In DNA form, the CDR3 reads TGTGCCAGCAGTGAAGCCCGACTAGCGGGGGCCGAGCAGTACTTC.

This chain connects TRBV18 to TRBJ2-7; the match to TRBD1 covers 7 bases. The CDR3 spans 16 residues. Germline V lookup: CDR1 KGHSH, CDR2 LQKENI. J was trimmed by 3 bases and V by 3 bases; bases with no gene match: 11. The CDR3 nucleotides are TGTGCCAGCTCACCGATTAAGGGGACAGACCTCTACGAGCAGTACTTC. Amino acids: CASSPIKGTDLYEQYF.

Regarding this clone: Its ends do not fully match the called genes, so a read error is possible. This chain connects TRBV9 to TRBJ2-7; unclear D gene. This CDR3 spans 14 amino acids. In germline, CDR1 is SGDLS, CDR2 YYNGEE. The CDR3 bases are TGTGCCAGCAACGTAGGACCCCCCGCCTACCAGCAGTACTTC. This codes for CASNVGPPAYQQYF.

The genes are TRBV6-6 and TRBJ2-1; a possible D gene is TRBD2 (6 bases). The CDR3 totals 15 residues. CDR1 and CDR2 (germline): MNHNY, SVGAGI (reference sequence). The ends were cut back, 7 bases at V and 0 bases at J, with 13 bases in the middle. Written as DNA, the CDR3 is TGTGCCAGCACCAACCTAGCGAGCTCCTACAATGAGCAGTTCTTC. Amino acids: CASTNLASSYNEQFF.